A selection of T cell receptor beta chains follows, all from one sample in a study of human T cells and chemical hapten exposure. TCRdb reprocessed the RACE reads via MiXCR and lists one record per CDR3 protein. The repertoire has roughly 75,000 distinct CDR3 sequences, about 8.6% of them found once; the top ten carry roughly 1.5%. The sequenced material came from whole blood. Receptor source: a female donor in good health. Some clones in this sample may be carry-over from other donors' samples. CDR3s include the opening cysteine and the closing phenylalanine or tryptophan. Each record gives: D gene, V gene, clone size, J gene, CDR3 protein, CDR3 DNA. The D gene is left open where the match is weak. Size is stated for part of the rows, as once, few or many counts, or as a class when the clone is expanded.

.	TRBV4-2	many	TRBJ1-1	CASSQGGGIFFMNTEAFF	TGTGCCAGCAGCCAAGGCGGGGGTATTTTTTTTATGAACACTGAAGCTTTCTTT
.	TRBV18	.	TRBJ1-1	CASSPNPPGKNTEAFF	TGTGCCAGCTCACCCAATCCGCCGGGGAAGAACACTGAAGCTTTCTTT
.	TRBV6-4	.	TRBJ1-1	CASSREMNTEAFF	TGTGCCAGTTCAAGGGAGATGAACACTGAAGCTTTCTTT
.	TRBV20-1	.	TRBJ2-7	CSATRSYEQYF	TGCAGTGCTACTAGAAGCTACGAGCAGTACTTC
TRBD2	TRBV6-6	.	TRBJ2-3	CASSYREGTDTQYF	TGTGCCAGCAGTTATAGGGAGGGGACAGATACGCAGTATTTT
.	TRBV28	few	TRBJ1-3	CASSFRWGNTIYF	TGTGCCAGCAGTTTTAGGTGGGGAAACACCATATATTTT
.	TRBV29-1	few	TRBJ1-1	CSVEDRQGRLNTEAFF	TGCAGCGTTGAAGATCGACAAGGGCGGTTGAACACTGAAGCTTTCTTT
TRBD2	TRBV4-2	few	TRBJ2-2	CASSTPSGGTTGELFF	TGTGCCAGCAGCACGCCTAGCGGGGGTACCACCGGGGAGCTGTTTTTT
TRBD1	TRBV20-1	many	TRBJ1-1	CRGTGGDTEAFF	TGCCGAGGGACAGGGGGAGACACTGAAGCTTTCTTT
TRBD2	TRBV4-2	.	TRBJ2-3	CASSQDTLAGGSTDTQYF	TGTGCCAGCAGCCAAGATACCCTAGCGGGGGGTTCCACAGATACGCAGTATTTT
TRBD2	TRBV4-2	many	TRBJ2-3	CASSQPRGTSGRTDTQYF	TGTGCCAGCAGCCAACCCCGAGGGACTAGCGGCCGCACAGATACGCAGTATTTT
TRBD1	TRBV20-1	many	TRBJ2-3	CSAINPRDRGLDTQYF	TGCAGTGCGATAAACCCACGGGACAGGGGGCTGGATACGCAGTATTTT
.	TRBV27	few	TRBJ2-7	CASSFRGATVSYEQYF	TGTGCCAGCAGTTTTCGGGGGGCGACTGTGTCCTACGAGCAGTACTTC
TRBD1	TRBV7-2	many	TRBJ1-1	CASSLKGTGGYGTEAFF	TGTGCCAGCAGCCTAAAGGGGACAGGGGGTTACGGGACTGAAGCTTTCTTT
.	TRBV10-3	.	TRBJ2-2	CATKTKPGLIRAGDTGELFF	TGTGCCACCAAAACTAAGCCGGGACTAATTCGGGCAGGGGACACCGGGGAGCTGTTTTTT
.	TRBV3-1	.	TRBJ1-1	CASSQEGRGASTEAFF	TGTGCCAGCAGCCAAGAGGGGAGGGGGGCTAGTACTGAAGCTTTCTTT
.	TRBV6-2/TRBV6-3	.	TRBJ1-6	CASSSLRGGNSPLHF	TGTGCCAGCAGTTCACTAAGGGGTGGAAATTCACCCCTCCACTTT
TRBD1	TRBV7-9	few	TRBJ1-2	CASSPQGQLFNYGYTF	TGTGCCAGCAGCCCGCAGGGACAGCTCTTTAACTATGGCTACACCTTC
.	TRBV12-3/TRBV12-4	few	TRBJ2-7	CASGRSNEQYF	TGTGCCAGCGGACGGTCGAATGAGCAGTACTTC
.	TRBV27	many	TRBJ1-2	CASSSSRGYGYTF	TGTGCCAGCAGTTCGTCCAGGGGCTATGGCTACACCTTC
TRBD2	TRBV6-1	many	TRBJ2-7	CASSESGTRTLEQYF	TGTGCCAGCAGTGAATCCGGGACTAGGACATTGGAGCAGTACTTC
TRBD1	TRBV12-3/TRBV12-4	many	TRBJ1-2	CASSRQGSRYGYTF	TGTGCCAGCAGTCGACAGGGTTCCCGCTATGGCTACACCTTC
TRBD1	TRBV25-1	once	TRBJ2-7	CASSWTGNPDEQYF	TGTGCCAGCAGTTGGACAGGGAACCCCGACGAGCAGTACTTC
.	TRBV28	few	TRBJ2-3	CASSLLGERTDTQYF	TGTGCCAGCAGTTTATTGGGTGAAAGGACAGATACGCAGTATTTT
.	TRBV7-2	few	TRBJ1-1	CASSHRGRGTEAFF	TGTGCCAGCAGCCATCGGGGGAGGGGCACTGAAGCTTTCTTT
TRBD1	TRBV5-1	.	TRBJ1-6	CASRQGGSFSSPLHF	TGCGCCAGCAGACAGGGGGGGTCCTTCAGTTCACCCCTCCACTTT
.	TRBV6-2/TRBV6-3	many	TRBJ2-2	CASSYFSFGTRNTGELFF	TGTGCCAGCAGTTACTTTTCCTTTGGGACGAGGAACACCGGGGAGCTGTTTTTT
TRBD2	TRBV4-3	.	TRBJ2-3	CASGLRGGRTDTQYF	TGCGCCAGTGGGCTACGGGGGGGCCGAACAGATACGCAGTATTTT
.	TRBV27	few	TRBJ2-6	CASSSGPSGANVLTF	TGTGCCAGCAGTTCCGGGCCGTCTGGGGCCAACGTCCTGACTTTC
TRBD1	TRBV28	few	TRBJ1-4	CASRGQGGTNEKLFF	TGTGCCAGCAGGGGACAGGGAGGTACTAATGAAAAACTGTTTTTT
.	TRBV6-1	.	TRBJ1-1	CASNLWGRDPEAFF	TGTGCCAGCAATCTATGGGGCAGGGACCCTGAAGCTTTCTTT
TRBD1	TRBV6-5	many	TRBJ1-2	CASRSGQGAANGYTF	TGTGCCAGCAGATCGGGACAGGGGGCTGCCAATGGCTACACCTTC
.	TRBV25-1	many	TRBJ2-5	CASSGTGSKQETQYF	TGTGCCAGCAGTGGTACAGGTTCCAAGCAAGAGACCCAGTACTTC
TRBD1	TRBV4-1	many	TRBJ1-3	CASSQGDSRSSGNTIYF	TGCGCCAGCAGCCAAGGGGACAGTCGAAGCTCTGGAAACACCATATATTTT
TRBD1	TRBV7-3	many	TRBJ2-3	CASSPQTGRTDTQYF	TGTGCCAGCAGCCCCCAGACAGGGCGGACAGATACGCAGTATTTT
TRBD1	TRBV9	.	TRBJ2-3	CASSVGGQSTQYF	TGTGCCAGCAGCGTTGGGGGACAGTCTACGCAGTATTTT
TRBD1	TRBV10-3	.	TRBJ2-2	CAITPTGQPNTGELFF	TGTGCCATTACTCCTACGGGACAGCCGAACACCGGGGAGCTGTTTTTT
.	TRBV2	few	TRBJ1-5	CASRKDNNQPQHF	TGTGCCAGCAGGAAGGACAACAATCAGCCCCAGCATTTT
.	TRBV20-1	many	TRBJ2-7	CSVRVPGYEQYF	TGCAGTGTTCGGGTCCCAGGATACGAGCAGTACTTC
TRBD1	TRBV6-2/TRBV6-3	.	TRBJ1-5	CASSSRGQGQPQHF	TGTGCCAGCAGTTCCAGGGGGCAAGGGCAGCCCCAGCATTTT
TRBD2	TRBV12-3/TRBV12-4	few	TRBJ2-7	CASSTEGRAGRPYF	TGTGCCAGCAGTACAGAGGGGAGAGCGGGGCGCCCGTACTTC
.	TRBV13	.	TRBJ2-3	CASSPGQSLIDTQYF	TGTGCCAGCAGCCCAGGACAGAGTTTAATAGATACGCAGTATTTT
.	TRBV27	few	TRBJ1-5	CASRLMRGAGLDQPQHF	TGTGCCAGCAGACTTATGAGAGGGGCGGGATTAGATCAGCCCCAGCATTTT
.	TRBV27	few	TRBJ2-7	CASPKRGWQTYEQYF	TGTGCCAGCCCCAAACGGGGGTGGCAAACCTACGAGCAGTACTTC
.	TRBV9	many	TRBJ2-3	CASSVAPGVDTQYF	TGTGCCAGCAGCGTAGCTCCGGGCGTAGATACGCAGTATTTT